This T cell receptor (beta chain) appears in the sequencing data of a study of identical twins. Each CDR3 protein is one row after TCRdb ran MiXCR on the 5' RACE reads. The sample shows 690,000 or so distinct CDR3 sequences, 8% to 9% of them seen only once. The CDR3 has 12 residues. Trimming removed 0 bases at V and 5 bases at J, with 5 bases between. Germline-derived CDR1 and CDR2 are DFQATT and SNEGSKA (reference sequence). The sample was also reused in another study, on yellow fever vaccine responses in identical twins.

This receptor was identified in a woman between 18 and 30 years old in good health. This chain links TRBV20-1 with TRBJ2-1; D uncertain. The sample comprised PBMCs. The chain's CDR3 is CSARETNNEQFF. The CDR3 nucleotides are TGCAGTGCTAGAGAAACGAACAATGAGCAGTTCTTC.